These 21 T cell receptor beta chains originate from one sample sequenced in a study of T cell changes during pregnancy in multiple sclerosis. Some clones are missing from TCRdb's copy, which holds only in-frame ones; the method was immunoSEQ multiplex PCR. Of 25,000 to 40,000 clones detected, approximately 90% appear once; the ten largest clones hold around 10%. Specimen: CD8+ T cells from peripheral blood mononuclear cells, collected in the third trimester of pregnancy. Receptors originate from a female donor with multiple sclerosis, enrolled in a pregnancy study.

In its sample, this clone was seen once. The chain couples TRBV7-9 to TRBJ2-2; 7 bases match TRBD1. The CDR3 contains 16 residues. Germline CDR1 reads SEHNR; CDR2 reads FQNEAQ (reference sequence). V shed 4 bases, J shed 4 bases, and the junction held 9 bases outside the gene matches. The CDR3 region has the DNA TGTGCCAGCAGCTCAGGGGGTATGAAGTCCACCGGGGAGCTGTTTTTT. Protein sequence: CASSSGGMKSTGELFF.

The chain couples TRBV4-1 to TRBJ2-4; 9 nucleotides line up with TRBD2. V trimming: 0 bases; J trimming: 10 bases; junction bases outside the gene matches: 13. This CDR3 region has 17 residues. Germline CDR1 is MGHRA and CDR2 is YSYEKL. The DNA for the CDR3 is TGCGCCAGCAGCCAAGAAATGAGTAGCGGGGGCCCCCGGATTCAGTACTTC. Translating it yields CASSQEMSSGGPRIQYF.

The chain has TRBV5-1 and TRBJ2-1; D is perhaps TRBD2 (5 bases). The CDR3 has 15 residues. V was clipped by 6 bases and J by 0 bases, with 13 bases between them. Germline loops: CDR1 SGHRS, CDR2 YFSETQ. For the CDR3, the DNA is TGCGCCAGCACCCACGGGGAGAGCTCCTACAATGAGCAGTTCTTC. Translated: CASTHGESSYNEQFF.

The chain carries TRBV4-1 and TRBJ2-5; 13 bases fit TRBD2. V shed 4 bases and J 0 bases; nucleotides not matched to a gene: 8. The CDR3 spans 18 residues. From germline, CDR1 is MGHRA and CDR2 YSYEKL. The CDR3 DNA reads TGCGCCAGCAGCCCACGGACTAGCGGGGGAGGGTACCAAGAGACCCAGTACTTC. Amino acids: CASSPRTSGGGYQETQYF.

The chain has TRBV4-1 and TRBJ2-5, with 10 positions matching TRBD2. The CDR3 is 15 amino acids. The V gene's germline CDR1 is MGHRA and CDR2 YSYEKL. J gave up 5 bases and V 0 bases, and 3 bases lay outside the gene matches. CDR3 nucleotide sequence: TGCGCCAGCAGCCAAGATAGCGGGGGGCAGGAGACCCAGTACTTC. This codes for CASSQDSGGQETQYF.

The rearrangement joins TRBV29-1 to TRBJ1-2; D unclear. The V end lost 4 bases, the J end lost 8 bases, and 17 bases lay between the germline ends. The germline CDR1 and CDR2 sequences are SQVTM and ANQGSEA. This CDR3 spans 13 amino acids. CDR3 nucleotides: TGCAGCGTTGCTGACCGGGAGCTCGGAGGCTACACCTTC. As protein: CSVADRELGGYTF.

The J gene is TRBJ1-5, the V gene TRBV2, with 8 nucleotides matching TRBD1. Germline V gene data show CDR1 as SNHLY and CDR2 as FYNNEI. Trimming cost V 3 bases and J 0 bases; bases outside gene matches: 4. CDR3 length equals 16 residues. The CDR3 DNA reads as TGTGCCAGCAGTGAGAGGACAGGGCTTAGCAATCAGCCCCAGCATTTT. It encodes CASSERTGLSNQPQHF. Drawing the rest from reference TRBV2 and TRBJ1-5, the complete variable domain is EPEVTQTPSHQVTQMGQEVILRCVPISNHLYFYWYRQILGQKVEFLVSFYNNEISEKSEIFDDQFSVERPDGSNFTLKIRSTKLEDSAMYFCASSERTGLSNQPQHFGDGTRLSIL.

The chain couples TRBV2 to TRBJ2-7; the D gene is possibly TRBD2 (6 bases). Germline V gives CDR1 SNHLY, CDR2 FYNNEI. The CDR3 is 14 amino acids. V lost 5 bases and J lost 1, with 12 bases in between. The DNA for the CDR3 is TGTGCCAGCAGTCCAAGCGGGTCGTCCTACGAGCAGTACTTC. Translated: CASSPSGSSYEQYF.

The rearrangement links TRBV4-2 to TRBJ2-7; D may be TRBD2 (6 bases). Trimming removed 4 bases at V and 1 base at J, with 17 bases between. The CDR3 runs to 16 residues. Germline values: CDR1 LGHNA, CDR2 YNFKEQ. Here the CDR3 DNA reads TGTGCCAGCAGCCTAGGGAGGATCGAACCTTCCTACGAGCAGTACTTC. Translating it yields CASSLGRIEPSYEQYF.

The chain joins TRBV7-9 to TRBJ2-2, with 15 bases lining up with TRBD2. Trimming took 5 bases from V and 5 from J; bases not matched to a gene: 3. The CDR3 loop spans 16 amino acids. Per the germline V gene, CDR1 is SEHNR and CDR2 is FQNEAQ (reference sequence). In DNA form, the CDR3 reads TGTGCCAGCAGCCGGACTAGCGGGAGGGGTACCGGGGAGCTGTTTTTT. Protein sequence: CASSRTSGRGTGELFF.

The CDR3 region is CASRSSGRGLDEQFF. CDR3 in DNA: TGTGCCAGCAGGTCTAGCGGGAGGGGCCTTGATGAGCAGTTCTTC. V is TRBV7-6 and J is TRBJ2-1, with 12 bases lining up with TRBD2. V dropped 6 bases and J dropped 8; count of bases not matched to a gene: 8. This CDR3 is built from 15 residues. Germline V gene data show CDR1 as SGHVS and CDR2 as FNYEAQ.

V gene TRBV27 combines with J gene TRBJ2-1, with D hard to call. Germline V gene lookup returns CDR1 MNHEY and CDR2 SMNVEV (reference sequence). The CDR3 contains 13 residues. Between the trimmed V and J ends, which lost 2 bases and 5 bases, there was a span of 7 bases. The CDR3 sequence is CASSLGLNNEQFF. The CDR3 DNA reads as TGTGCCAGCAGTTTAGGGCTAAACAATGAGCAGTTCTTC.

This clone was observed a handful of times. This chain connects TRBV6-6 to TRBJ2-1, with 7 positions matching TRBD2. The CDR3 has 16 amino acids. V lost 6 bases, J lost 10 bases, and 18 bases stayed unmatched. The V gene's germline CDR1 is MNHNY and CDR2 SVGAGI (reference sequence). This CDR3 reads CASRPRSGAEREEQFF. CDR3 sequence (DNA): TGTGCCAGCAGGCCCAGAAGCGGGGCGGAAAGGGAGGAGCAGTTCTTC.

The V gene is TRBV14, the J gene TRBJ1-1, with D uncertain. Deletions cut 4 bases from V and 0 bases from J, with 6 bases between. The CDR3 consists of 13 residues. Germline V gene lookup returns CDR1 SGHDN and CDR2 FVKESK. The DNA for the CDR3 is TGTGCCAGCAGCCTCAACATGAACACTGAAGCTTTCTTT. It specifies CASSLNMNTEAFF. The variable domain in full, completed from reference TRBV14 and TRBJ1-1, reads EAGVTQFPSHSVIEKGQTVTLRCDPISGHDNLYWYRRVMGKEIKFLLHFVKESKQDESGMPNNRFLAERTGGTYSTLKVQPAELEDSGVYFCASSLNMNTEAFFGQGTRLTVV.

In this sample, this clone turned up once. The chain recombines TRBV27 with TRBJ1-5, with a possible D match to TRBD1 (5 bases). Deletions cut 2 bases from V and 6 bases from J, with 11 bases between. This CDR3 is built from 14 residues. CDR1 is MNHEY and CDR2 is SMNVEV in the germline V gene (reference sequence). DNA of the CDR3: TGTGCCAGCAGTTTAACAGGCTGGGGTCAGCCCCAGCATTTT. Its translation is CASSLTGWGQPQHF.

V is TRBV27 and J is TRBJ1-2; 8 positions match TRBD1. The germline V gene encodes CDR1 MNHEY and CDR2 SMNVEV (reference sequence). The CDR3 has 14 amino acids. Germline trimming cut 5 bases from V and 7 bases from J; bases unmatched to any gene: 9. CDR3 in amino acids: CASSPAGQGSGYTF. The DNA of the CDR3 is TGTGCCAGCAGTCCCGCCGGACAGGGCTCTGGCTACACCTTC.

CDR3 loop: CASSPSGTSGSTDTQYF. In nucleotides, the CDR3 is TGTGCCAGCTCACCCTCAGGGACTAGCGGGAGCACAGATACGCAGTATTTT. The rearrangement uses TRBV18 and TRBJ2-3, with 12 bases identical to TRBD2. Germline V gene lookup returns CDR1 KGHSH and CDR2 LQKENI. CDR3 size: 17 residues. The V and J ends lost 3 bases and 0 bases, in that order; junction bases with no gene match: 4.

This chain joins TRBV27 and TRBJ2-3; 9 nucleotides match TRBD1. Germline CDR1 and CDR2: MNHEY and SMNVEV (reference sequence). With V trimmed by 7 bases and J by 3 bases, 5 bases remained unmatched. CDR3 length: 14 residues. The CDR3 here is CASKNRGRTDTQYF. As DNA, the CDR3 is TGTGCCAGCAAAAACAGGGGGCGTACAGATACGCAGTATTTT.

The genes are TRBV27 and TRBJ1-5; D is undetermined. V gave up 3 bases and J gave up 5 bases, with 8 bases separating them. Germline CDR1 reads MNHEY; CDR2 reads SMNVEV (reference sequence). This CDR3 spans 13 amino acids. CDR3 nucleotide sequence: TGTGCCAGCAGTTTCAATAGAGATCAGCCCCAGCATTTT. Translation gives CASSFNRDQPQHF.

The chain employs TRBV7-8 and TRBJ2-7, with 11 bases fitting TRBD2. This CDR3 spans 16 amino acids. CDR1 SGHVS and CDR2 FQNEAQ come from the germline V gene. The trim removed 0 bases at V and 1 base at J, leaving 2 bases unmatched. The CDR3 protein is CASSLAGLAASYEQYF. The CDR3 nucleotides read TGTGCCAGCAGCTTAGCGGGACTAGCGGCTTCCTACGAGCAGTACTTC. The whole variable domain, remainder taken from reference TRBV7-8 and TRBJ2-7, is GAGVSQSPRYKVAKRGQDVALRCDPISGHVSLFWYQQALGQGPEFLTYFQNEAQLDKSGLPSDRFFAERPEGSVSTLKIQRTQQEDSAVYLCASSLAGLAASYEQYFGPGTRLTVT.

V usage is TRBV9 and J usage is TRBJ2-6; 11 nucleotides match TRBD1. After removal of 4 bases from V and 5 bases from J, the junction contained 11 bases not matched to a gene. Germline CDR1 reads SGDLS; CDR2 reads YYNGEE. The CDR3 contains 18 residues. CDR3 region: CASSSRTGGNSWANVLTF. The CDR3 region has the DNA TGTGCCAGCAGCTCCCGGACAGGGGGCAATAGCTGGGCCAACGTCCTGACTTTC.